Shown below are 8 T cell receptor beta chains from a single sample sequenced in a study of cytomegalovirus exposure and HLA in healthy donors. 13 Jbeta primers and 60 Vbeta primers were used for the PCR. Some clones are missing from TCRdb's copy, which holds only in-frame ones; the method was immunoSEQ multiplex PCR. The sample yields roughly 150,000 clones, 70% to 85% seen once. The sequenced sample was PBMCs. The receptors originated from a man aged 35-49 years in good health and CMV-seropositive.

In this sample, this clone turned up once. This chain joins TRBV11-2 and TRBJ2-3; D is perhaps TRBD1 (5 bases). The CDR3 sequence is 14 residues long. Per the germline V gene, CDR1 is SGHAT and CDR2 is FQNNGV. The V and J ends lost 4 bases and 0 bases respectively, with 8 bases between them. The CDR3 coding sequence is TGTGCCAGCAGCTGGGGCCGGAGCACAGATACGCAGTATTTT. Amino acids: CASSWGRSTDTQYF.

The chain joins TRBV9 to TRBJ2-7, with 9 bases that match TRBD1. With V trimmed by 4 bases and J by 4 bases, 3 bases remained unmatched. CDR3 length: 13 residues. Germline loops: CDR1 SGDLS, CDR2 YYNGEE. Written as DNA, the CDR3 is TGTGCCAGCAGCTCGACAGGGGGATACGAGCAGTACTTC. Its translation is CASSSTGGYEQYF.

This chain uses TRBV9 with TRBJ2-5; possible D gene TRBD1, 5 bases. Germline V gene sequence: CDR1 SGDLS, CDR2 YYNGEE. The CDR3 extends over 13 amino acids. Trimming took off 2 bases at V and 1 base at J, with 6 bases between the two ends. CDR3 sequence (DNA): TGTGCCAGCAGCGTCAGGGCCCAAGAGACCCAGTACTTC. This encodes CASSVRAQETQYF.

This sequence joins TRBV7-9 and TRBJ1-5; D not certain. Germline V gene data show CDR1 as SEHNR and CDR2 as FQNEAQ (reference sequence). V was clipped by 3 bases and J by 0 bases, with 12 bases between them. This CDR3 contains 16 residues. The CDR3 bases are TGTGCCAGCAGCTTGGGAGAGGGATATAGCAATCAGCCCCAGCATTTT. Protein sequence: CASSLGEGYSNQPQHF.

The V gene is TRBV19, the J gene TRBJ2-7; 8 positions agree with TRBD1. Germline CDR1 LNHDA, CDR2 SQIVND (reference sequence). V dropped 5 bases and J dropped 2; count of bases not matched to a gene: 8. The CDR3 runs 15 residues. The CDR3 spells CASSSSGTGTYEQYF. CDR3 DNA sequence: TGTGCCAGTAGTTCCTCCGGGACAGGCACCTACGAGCAGTACTTC.

This clone was counted between two and nine times. The DNA for the CDR3 is TGCAGCGTTGAAGAGTCAGGGACCAAAAACATTCAGTACTTC. Translation gives CSVEESGTKNIQYF. The chain uses TRBV29-1 and TRBJ2-4, with D possibly TRBD1 on 5 matching bases. CDR1 is SQVTM and CDR2 is ANQGSEA in the germline V gene. This CDR3 is built from 14 residues. Trimming cost V 0 bases and J 2 bases, with 8 bases left between them. Together with reference TRBV29-1 and TRBJ2-4, the CDR3 gives the full variable domain: SAVISQKPSRDICQRGTSLTIQCQVDSQVTMMFWYRQQPGQSLTLIATANQGSEATYESGFVIDKFPISRPNLTFSTLTVSNMSPEDSSIYLCSVEESGTKNIQYFGAGTRLSVL.

The V call is TRBV5-6, the J call TRBJ2-7; a possible D gene is TRBD2 (6 bases). V was trimmed by 1 base and J by 2 bases, leaving 10 bases between them. In germline, CDR1 is SGHDT, CDR2 YYEEEE. The CDR3 has 14 residues. This CDR3 reads CASSLSGQTYEQYF. As DNA, the CDR3 is TGTGCCAGCAGCTTGAGCGGGCAAACCTACGAGCAGTACTTC.

The chain uses TRBV5-1 and TRBJ2-7; 9 nucleotides match TRBD1. The ends lost 1 base at V and 4 bases at J; junction bases unmatched: 15. This CDR3 has 18 amino acids. Germline V lookup: CDR1 SGHRS, CDR2 YFSETQ. The CDR3 DNA is TGCGCCAGCAGCTTGATTCCCTTGCGGGACAGGGTAATGTACGAGCAGTACTTC. Residues: CASSLIPLRDRVMYEQYF.